This TCR beta chain was identified during a study of blood T cells in healthy people across ages. This clonotype showed up many times. A sample-barcoded 5' primer and a J-beta primer mix were used in a second PCR of about 6 to 11 cycles. TCRdb reanalysed the 5' RACE reads using MiXCR and keeps one entry per CDR3 protein. The repertoire holds hundreds of thousands of distinct CDR3 sequences, 25% to 35% seen once, with 15% to 20% in the top ten. Germline V CDR1 and CDR2: SGHDT, YYEEEE. V was clipped by 5 bases and J by 6 bases; unmatched bases: 6. This CDR3 spans 14 amino acids. Every donor contributed about 10 milliliters of peripheral blood by blood draw.

The TCR was taken from a woman aged 80 or older in good health. Sequenced input: blood. The rearrangement joins TRBV5-6 to TRBJ2-3; 10 nucleotides match TRBD2. The CDR3 is CASRAGGRGDTQYF. In DNA form, the CDR3 reads TGTGCCAGCAGAGCGGGAGGGAGAGGGGATACGCAGTATTTT.